One sample yielded the 3 T cell receptor beta chains listed below, sequenced in a study of Graves' ophthalmopathy and Graves' hyperthyroidism. Amplified TCR beta CDR3 regions were obtained using RNA transcripts as template. The first-round RT-PCR employed HTBI primers together with the Qiagen OneStep RT-PCR kit. A multiplex PCR was then performed as the second round. TCRdb re-called the multiplex PCR reads with MiXCR, one entry per CDR3 protein. The data contain about 620,000 distinct CDR3 sequences, 22% of them singletons. Sequencing was carried out using peripheral blood. The source of these receptors is a woman aged 18-29 years with stable Graves' hyperthyroidism. Some clones in this sample may be carry-over from other donors' samples.

V usage is TRBV12-3 or TRBV12-4 and J usage is TRBJ1-5; 8 bases agree with TRBD1. The V and J ends lost 5 bases and 4 bases, in that order; junction bases with no gene match: 7. This CDR3 contains 15 residues. The CDR3 bases are TGTGCCAGCAGTCCAGCAGGGGGCCGAAATCAGCCCCAGCATTTT. This encodes CASSPAGGRNQPQHF.

Many counts were recorded for this clonotype. CDR3: CASSRLAGVGTDTQYF. The CDR3 DNA follows: TGTGCCAGCAGTAGACTAGCGGGAGTCGGCACAGATACGCAGTATTTT. This sequence joins TRBV12-3 or TRBV12-4 and TRBJ2-3; TRBD2 aligns across 12 bases. The CDR3 runs 16 residues. V gave up 5 bases and J gave up 1 base; unmatched junction bases: 4.

This clonotype was detected ten times or more. One base away lies a much larger clone, so this may be a sequencing read error. The chain has TRBV28 and TRBJ1-5; 8 bases are shared with TRBD1. This CDR3 is built from 15 residues. Trimming cost V 8 bases and J 3 bases; bases outside gene matches: 9. The germline V gene has CDR1 MDHEN and CDR2 SYDVKM. The CDR3 protein is CASGTRQGYNQPQHF. CDR3 DNA sequence: TGTGCCAGCGGTACCCGACAGGGGTACAATCAGCCCCAGCATTTT.